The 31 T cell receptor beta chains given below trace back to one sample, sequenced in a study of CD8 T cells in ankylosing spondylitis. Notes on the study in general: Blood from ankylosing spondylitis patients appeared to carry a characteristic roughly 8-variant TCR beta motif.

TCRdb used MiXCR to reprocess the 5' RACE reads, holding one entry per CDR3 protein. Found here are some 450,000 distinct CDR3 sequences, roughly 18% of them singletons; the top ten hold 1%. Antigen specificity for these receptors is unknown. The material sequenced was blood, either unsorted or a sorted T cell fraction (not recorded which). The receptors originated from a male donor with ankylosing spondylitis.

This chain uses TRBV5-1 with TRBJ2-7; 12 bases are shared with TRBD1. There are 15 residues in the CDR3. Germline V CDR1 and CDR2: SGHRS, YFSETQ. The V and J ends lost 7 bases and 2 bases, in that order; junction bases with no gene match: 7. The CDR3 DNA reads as TGCGCCAGCCGAGAGGGGACAGGGGGCCCCTACGAGCAGTACTTC. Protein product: CASREGTGGPYEQYF.

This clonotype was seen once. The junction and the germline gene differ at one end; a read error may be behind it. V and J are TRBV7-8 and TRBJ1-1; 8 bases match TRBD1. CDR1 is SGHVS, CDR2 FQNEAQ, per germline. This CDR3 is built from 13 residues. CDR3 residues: CASSSHRGTEVFF. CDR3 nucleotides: TGTGCCAGCAGCTCCCACAGGGGGACTGAAGTTTTCTTT.

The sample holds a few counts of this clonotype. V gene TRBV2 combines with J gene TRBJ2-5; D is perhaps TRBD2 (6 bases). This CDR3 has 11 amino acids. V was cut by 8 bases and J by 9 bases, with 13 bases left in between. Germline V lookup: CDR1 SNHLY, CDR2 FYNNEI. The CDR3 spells CASVRAGSQYF. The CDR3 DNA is TGTGCCAGCGTAAGAGCGGGTTCCCAGTACTTC.

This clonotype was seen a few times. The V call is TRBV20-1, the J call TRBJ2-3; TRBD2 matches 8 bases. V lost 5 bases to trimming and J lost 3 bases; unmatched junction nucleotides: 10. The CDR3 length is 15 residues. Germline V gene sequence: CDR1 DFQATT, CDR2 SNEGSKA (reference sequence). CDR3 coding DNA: TGCAGTGCTGAGAGCGGGAGTTCCGGGACAGATACGCAGTATTTT. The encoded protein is CSAESGSSGTDTQYF.

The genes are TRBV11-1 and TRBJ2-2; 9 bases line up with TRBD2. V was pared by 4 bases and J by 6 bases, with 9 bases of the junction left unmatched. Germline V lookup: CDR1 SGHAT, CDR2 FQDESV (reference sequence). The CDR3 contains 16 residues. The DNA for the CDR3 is TGTGCCAGCAGCTCCATCGGACTAGCGTCGGCCGGGGAGCTGTTTTTT. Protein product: CASSSIGLASAGELFF. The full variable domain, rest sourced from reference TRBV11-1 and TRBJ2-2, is EAEVAQSPRYKITEKSQAVAFWCDPISGHATLYWYRQILGQGPELLVQFQDESVVDDSQLPKDRFSAERLKGVDSTLKIQPAELGDSAMYLCASSSIGLASAGELFFGEGSRLTVL.

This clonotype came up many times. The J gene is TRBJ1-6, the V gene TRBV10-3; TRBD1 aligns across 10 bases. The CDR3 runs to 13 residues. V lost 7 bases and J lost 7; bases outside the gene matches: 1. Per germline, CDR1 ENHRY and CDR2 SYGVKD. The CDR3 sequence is CAITGQGNSPLHF. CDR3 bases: TGTGCCATCACGGGACAGGGGAATTCACCCCTCCACTTT.

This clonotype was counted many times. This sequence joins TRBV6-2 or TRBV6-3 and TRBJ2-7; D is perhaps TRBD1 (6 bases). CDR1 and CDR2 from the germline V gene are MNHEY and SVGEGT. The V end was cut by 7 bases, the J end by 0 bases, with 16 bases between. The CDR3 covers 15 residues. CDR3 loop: CASTRYRASSYEQYF. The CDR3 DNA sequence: TGTGCCAGCACGCGATACAGGGCTAGCTCCTACGAGCAGTACTTC.

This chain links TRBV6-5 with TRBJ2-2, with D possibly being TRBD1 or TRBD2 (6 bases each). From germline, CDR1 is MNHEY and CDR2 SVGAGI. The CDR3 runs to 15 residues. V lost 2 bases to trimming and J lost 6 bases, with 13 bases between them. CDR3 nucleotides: TGTGCCAGCAGTTACAGGCCAGGGGAGGCCGGGGAGCTGTTTTTT. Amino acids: CASSYRPGEAGELFF.

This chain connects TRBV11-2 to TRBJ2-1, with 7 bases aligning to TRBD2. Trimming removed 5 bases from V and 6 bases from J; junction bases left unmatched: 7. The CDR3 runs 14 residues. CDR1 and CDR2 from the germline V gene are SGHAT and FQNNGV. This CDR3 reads CASSQRTSSNEQFF. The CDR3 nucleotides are TGTGCCAGCAGCCAACGGACTAGTTCCAATGAGCAGTTCTTC. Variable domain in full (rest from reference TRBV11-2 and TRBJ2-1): EAGVAQSPRYKIIEKRQSVAFWCNPISGHATLYWYQQILGQGPKLLIQFQNNGVVDDSQLPKDRFSAERLKGVDSTLKIQPAKLEDSAVYLCASSQRTSSNEQFFGPGTRLTVL.

The CDR3 spells CASSLGPRNSPLHF. CDR3 bases: TGTGCCAGCAGCTTAGGGCCCAGAAATTCACCCCTCCACTTT. The V and J genes are TRBV11-2 and TRBJ1-6; D is undetermined. CDR1 and CDR2 from the germline V gene are SGHAT and FQNNGV. The CDR3 spans 14 residues. V was trimmed by 1 base and J by 7 bases, leaving 8 bases between them.

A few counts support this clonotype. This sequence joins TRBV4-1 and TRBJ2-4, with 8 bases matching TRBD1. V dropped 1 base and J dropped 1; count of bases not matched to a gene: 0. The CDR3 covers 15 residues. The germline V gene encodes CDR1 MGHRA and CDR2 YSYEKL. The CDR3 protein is CASSQGQGAKNIQYF. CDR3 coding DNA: TGCGCCAGCAGCCAAGGACAGGGGGCCAAAAACATTCAGTACTTC.

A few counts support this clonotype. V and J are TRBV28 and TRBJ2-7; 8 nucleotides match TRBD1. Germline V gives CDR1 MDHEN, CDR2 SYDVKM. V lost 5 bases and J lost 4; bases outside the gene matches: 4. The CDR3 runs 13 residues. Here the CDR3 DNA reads TGTGCCAGCAGTACCAGGACAGGGTACGAGCAGTACTTC. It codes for CASSTRTGYEQYF.

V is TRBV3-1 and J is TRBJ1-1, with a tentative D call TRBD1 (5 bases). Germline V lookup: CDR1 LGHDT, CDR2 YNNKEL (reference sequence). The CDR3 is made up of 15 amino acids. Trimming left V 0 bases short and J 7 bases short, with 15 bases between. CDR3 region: CASSQEGVGGFEAFF. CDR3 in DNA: TGTGCCAGCAGCCAAGAGGGGGTGGGGGGGTTTGAAGCTTTCTTT.

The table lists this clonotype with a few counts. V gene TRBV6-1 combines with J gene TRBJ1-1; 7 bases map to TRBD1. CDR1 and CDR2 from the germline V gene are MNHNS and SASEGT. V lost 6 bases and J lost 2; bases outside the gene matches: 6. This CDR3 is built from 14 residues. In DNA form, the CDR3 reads TGTGCCAGCAGCCCCGACAGGGCCAACACTGAAGCTTTCTTT. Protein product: CASSPDRANTEAFF.

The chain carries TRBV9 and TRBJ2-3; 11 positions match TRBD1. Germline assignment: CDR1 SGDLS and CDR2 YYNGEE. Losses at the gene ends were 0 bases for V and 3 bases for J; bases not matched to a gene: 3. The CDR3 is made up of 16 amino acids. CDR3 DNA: TGTGCCAGCAGCGTAGGCGGGACAGGGGGAACAGATACGCAGTATTTT. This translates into CASSVGGTGGTDTQYF.

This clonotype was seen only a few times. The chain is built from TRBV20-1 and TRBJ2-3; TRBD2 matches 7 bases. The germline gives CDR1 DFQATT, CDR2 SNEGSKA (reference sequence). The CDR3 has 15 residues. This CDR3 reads CSPKFGSGGTDTQYF. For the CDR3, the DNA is TGCAGCCCCAAGTTTGGCAGCGGGGGCACAGATACGCAGTATTTT.

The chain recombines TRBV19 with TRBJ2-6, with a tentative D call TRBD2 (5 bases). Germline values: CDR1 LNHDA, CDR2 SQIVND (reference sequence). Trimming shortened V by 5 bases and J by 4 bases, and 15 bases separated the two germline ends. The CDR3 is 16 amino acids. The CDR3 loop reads CASSSKGVSGANVLTF. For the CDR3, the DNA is TGTGCCAGTAGTTCGAAGGGAGTTAGCGGGGCCAACGTCCTGACTTTC.

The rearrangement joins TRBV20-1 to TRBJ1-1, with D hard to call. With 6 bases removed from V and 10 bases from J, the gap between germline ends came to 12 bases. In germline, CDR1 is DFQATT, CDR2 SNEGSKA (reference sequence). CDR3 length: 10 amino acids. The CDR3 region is CSAGREVAFF. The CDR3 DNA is TGCAGTGCGGGGAGGGAGGTAGCTTTCTTT.

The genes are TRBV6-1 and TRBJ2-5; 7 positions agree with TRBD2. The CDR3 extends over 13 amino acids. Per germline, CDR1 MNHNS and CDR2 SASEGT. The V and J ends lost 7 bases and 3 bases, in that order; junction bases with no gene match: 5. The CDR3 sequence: CASNASGKETQYF. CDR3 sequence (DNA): TGTGCCAGCAATGCTAGCGGAAAAGAGACCCAGTACTTC.

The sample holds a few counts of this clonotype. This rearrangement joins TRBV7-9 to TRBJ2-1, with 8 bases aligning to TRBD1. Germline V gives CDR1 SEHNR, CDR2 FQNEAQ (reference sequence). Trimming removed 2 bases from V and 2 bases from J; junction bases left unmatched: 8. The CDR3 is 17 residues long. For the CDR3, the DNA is TGTGCCAGCAGCTTAAACCGTGACAGGGGACCCTACAATGAGCAGTTCTTC. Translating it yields CASSLNRDRGPYNEQFF.

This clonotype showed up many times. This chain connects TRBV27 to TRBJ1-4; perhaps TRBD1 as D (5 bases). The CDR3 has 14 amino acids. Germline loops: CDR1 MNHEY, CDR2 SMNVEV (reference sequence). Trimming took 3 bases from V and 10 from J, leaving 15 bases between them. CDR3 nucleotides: TGTGCCAGCAGTTTTCCAGGAACAGGAGGAAAACTGTTTTTT. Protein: CASSFPGTGGKLFF.

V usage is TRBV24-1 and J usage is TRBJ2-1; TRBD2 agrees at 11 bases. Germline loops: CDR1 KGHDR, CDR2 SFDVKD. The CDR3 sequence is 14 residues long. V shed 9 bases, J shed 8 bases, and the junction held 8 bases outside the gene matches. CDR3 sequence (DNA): TGTGCCACCGGAACTAGCGGGAGCAGCTATGAGCAGTTCTTC. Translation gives CATGTSGSSYEQFF.

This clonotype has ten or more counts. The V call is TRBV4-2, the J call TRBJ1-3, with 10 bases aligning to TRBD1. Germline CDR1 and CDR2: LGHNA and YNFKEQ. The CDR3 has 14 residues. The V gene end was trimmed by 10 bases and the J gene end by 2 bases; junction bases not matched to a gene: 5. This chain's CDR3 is CATAGTGAGNTIYF. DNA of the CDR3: TGTGCCACCGCGGGGACAGGGGCTGGAAACACCATATATTTT.

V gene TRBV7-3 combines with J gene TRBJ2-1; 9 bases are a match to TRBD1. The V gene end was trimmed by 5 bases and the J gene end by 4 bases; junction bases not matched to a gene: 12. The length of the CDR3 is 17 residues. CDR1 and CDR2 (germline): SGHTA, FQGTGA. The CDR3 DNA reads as TGTGCCAGCAGCCCAGGGTCGGGGACAGGGAGATACAATGAGCAGTTCTTC. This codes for CASSPGSGTGRYNEQFF. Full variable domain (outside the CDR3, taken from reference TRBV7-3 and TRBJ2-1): GAGVSQTPSNKVTEKGKYVELRCDPISGHTALYWYRQSLGQGPEFLIYFQGTGAADDSGLPNDRFFAVRPEGSVSTLKIQRTERGDSAVYLCASSPGSGTGRYNEQFFGPGTRLTVL.

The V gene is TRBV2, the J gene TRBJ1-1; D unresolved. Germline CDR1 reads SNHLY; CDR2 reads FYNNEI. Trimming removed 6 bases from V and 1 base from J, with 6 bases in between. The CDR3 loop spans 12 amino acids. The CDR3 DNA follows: TGTGCCAGCAGGCGACGGAACACTGAAGCTTTCTTT. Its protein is CASRRRNTEAFF.

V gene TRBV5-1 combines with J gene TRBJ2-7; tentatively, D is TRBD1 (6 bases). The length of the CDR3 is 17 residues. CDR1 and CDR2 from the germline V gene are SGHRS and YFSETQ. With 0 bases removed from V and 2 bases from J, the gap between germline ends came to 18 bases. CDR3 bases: TGCGCCAGCAGCTTGGAGTCGGCAGGGGCTGGGACCTACGAGCAGTACTTC. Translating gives CASSLESAGAGTYEQYF.

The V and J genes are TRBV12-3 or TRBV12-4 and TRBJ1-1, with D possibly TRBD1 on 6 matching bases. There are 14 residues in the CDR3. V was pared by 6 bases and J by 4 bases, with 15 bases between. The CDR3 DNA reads TGTGCCAGCAGCCATCTCCAGGGGCGCACTGAAGCTTTCTTT. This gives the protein CASSHLQGRTEAFF.

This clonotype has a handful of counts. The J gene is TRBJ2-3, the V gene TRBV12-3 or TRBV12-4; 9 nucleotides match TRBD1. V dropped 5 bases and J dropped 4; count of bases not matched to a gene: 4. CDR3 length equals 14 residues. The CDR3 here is CASSGDREADTQYF. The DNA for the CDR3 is TGTGCCAGCAGTGGGGACAGGGAAGCAGATACGCAGTATTTT.

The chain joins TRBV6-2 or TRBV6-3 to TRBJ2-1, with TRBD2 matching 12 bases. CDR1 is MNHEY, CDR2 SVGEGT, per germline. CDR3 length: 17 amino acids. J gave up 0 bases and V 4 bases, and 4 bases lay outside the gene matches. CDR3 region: CASSSRTSGDSYNEQFF. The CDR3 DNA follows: TGTGCCAGCAGTTCCCGGACTAGCGGGGACTCCTACAATGAGCAGTTCTTC.

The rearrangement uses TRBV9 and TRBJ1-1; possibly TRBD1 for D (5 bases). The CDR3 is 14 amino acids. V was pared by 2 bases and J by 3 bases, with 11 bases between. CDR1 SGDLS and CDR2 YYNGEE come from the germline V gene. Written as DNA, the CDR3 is TGTGCCAGCAGCGTTACAGGAACCTACACTGAAGCTTTCTTT. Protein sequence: CASSVTGTYTEAFF.

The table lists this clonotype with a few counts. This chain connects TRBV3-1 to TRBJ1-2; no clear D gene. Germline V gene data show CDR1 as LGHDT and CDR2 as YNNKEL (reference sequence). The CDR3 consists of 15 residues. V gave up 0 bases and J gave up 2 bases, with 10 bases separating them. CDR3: CASSQDIAQNYGYTF. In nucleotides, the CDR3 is TGTGCCAGCAGCCAAGATATTGCCCAAAACTATGGCTACACCTTC.